This T cell receptor beta chain derives from a study of molecular identifiers for immune sequencing clone quantification. General study results and limits: Molecules of identical TCR sharing a barcode could underestimate highly expanded clone sizes. Spiked Jurkat TCR RNA equal to one cell could reportedly be picked out among 800,000 to 1,000,000 naive cells.

As concerns this clonotype: Its matching antigen is unknown.

TCRdb re-derived calls from the PCR reads in MiXCR, one entry per CDR3 protein. The sample yields approximately 680,000 distinct CDR3 sequences, 25% seen once. V lost 1 base to trimming and J lost 9 bases, with 23 bases between them. Looked up from germline, CDR1 is SGHDT and CDR2 is YYEEEE. This CDR3 spans 17 amino acids. The clonotype was recovered from a human donor in good health. Some libraries in this study had Jurkat cell RNA spiked in. The sequenced sample consisted of naive CD8+ T cells from blood, with Jurkat cell RNA spiked in. The subset was: FACS-sorted CD8+CD4-CCR7+CD45RA+ naive T cells. This rearrangement joins TRBV5-6 to TRBJ2-1; tentative D call: TRBD1 (5 bases). Here the CDR3 reads CASSLRQLDQGRGEQFF. The CDR3 nucleotides are TGTGCCAGCAGCTTGCGACAGCTGGACCAGGGAAGGGGTGAGCAGTTCTTC.